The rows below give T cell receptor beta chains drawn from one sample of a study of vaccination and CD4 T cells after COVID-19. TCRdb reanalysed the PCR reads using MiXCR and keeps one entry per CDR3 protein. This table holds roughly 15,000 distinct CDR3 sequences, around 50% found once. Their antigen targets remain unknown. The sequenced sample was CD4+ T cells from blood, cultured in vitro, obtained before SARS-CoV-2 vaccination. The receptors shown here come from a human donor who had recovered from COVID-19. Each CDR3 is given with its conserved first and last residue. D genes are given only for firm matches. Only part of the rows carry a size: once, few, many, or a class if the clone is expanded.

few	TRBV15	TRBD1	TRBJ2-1	TGTGCCACCAGCAGAGTGGGACAGGGGCCCGACAATGAGCAGTTCTTC	CATSRVGQGPDNEQFF
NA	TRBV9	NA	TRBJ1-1	TGTGCCAGCAGCGTAGTTGAGGGTGGTCAAGCTTTCTTT	CASSVVEGGQAFF
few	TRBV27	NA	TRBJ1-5	TGTGCCAGCAGTCCCACCTCGGGGGTTACAAATCAGCCCCAGCATTTT	CASSPTSGVTNQPQHF
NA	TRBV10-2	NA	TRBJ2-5	TGCGCCAGCAGTGGTCAGGGCGGAGAGACCCAGTACTTC	CASSGQGGETQYF
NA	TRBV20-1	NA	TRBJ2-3	TGCAGTGCAAGTCCTATGACTAGCACAGATACGCAGTATTTT	CSASPMTSTDTQYF
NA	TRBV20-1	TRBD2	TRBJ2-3	TGCAGTGCTAGTACCCCCTTCGGGAGGTCGAGCACAGATACGCAGTATTTT	CSASTPFGRSSTDTQYF
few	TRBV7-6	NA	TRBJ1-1	TGTGCCAGCAGCTCTGACCAGGGGCTTCGCACTGAAGCTTTCTTT	CASSSDQGLRTEAFF
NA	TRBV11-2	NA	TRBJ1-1	TGTGCCAGCAGCTTAGATATCGACACTGAAGCTTTCTTT	CASSLDIDTEAFF
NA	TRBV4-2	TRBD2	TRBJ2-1	TGTGCCAGCAGCCTTATGGGGGGGGGATCCAATGAGCAGTTCTTC	CASSLMGGGSNEQFF
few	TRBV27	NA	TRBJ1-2	TGTGCCAGCAGCCCGTCGGGTCTTGGGCGTGGCTACACCTTC	CASSPSGLGRGYTF
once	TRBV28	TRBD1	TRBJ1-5	TGTGCCAGCAGTCACTTGACGAGAGGGGGCATGGGGAGTCAGCCCCAGCATTTT	CASSHLTRGGMGSQPQHF
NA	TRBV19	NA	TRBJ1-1	TGTGCCAGTAGTATAGGGTGGAGCACTGAAGCTTTCTTT	CASSIGWSTEAFF
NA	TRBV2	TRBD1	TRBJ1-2	TGTGCCAGCAGAGAGGCAACCGGGACAGGGGGTTACACCTTC	CASREATGTGGYTF
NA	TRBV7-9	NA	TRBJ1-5	TGTGCCAGCAGCTACGATAGCAATCAGCCCCAGCATTTT	CASSYDSNQPQHF
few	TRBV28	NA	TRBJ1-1	TGTGCCAGCAGTTTGCAGGCTGGGTGGACTGAAGCTTTCTTT	CASSLQAGWTEAFF
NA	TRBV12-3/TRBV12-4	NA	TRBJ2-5	TGTGCCAGCAGTCCGAGTAGGGGCCTCCAAGAGACCCAGTACTTC	CASSPSRGLQETQYF
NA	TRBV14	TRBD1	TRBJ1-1	TGTGCCAGCAGCCAAGATCTAGGACAGGGTGGCGGCACTGAAGCTTTCTTT	CASSQDLGQGGGTEAFF
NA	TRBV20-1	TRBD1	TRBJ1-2	TGCAGTGCGGCACAGGGGGCCGATGGCTACACCTTC	CSAAQGADGYTF
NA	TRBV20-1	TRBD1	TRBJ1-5	TGCAGTGCTAGTCGTGGGGTACAGGGGGCTCGTATTCAGCCCCAGCATTTT	CSASRGVQGARIQPQHF
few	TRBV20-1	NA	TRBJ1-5	TGCAGTGCTAGCTTACCGGGGCGACAGCCCCAGCATTTT	CSASLPGRQPQHF
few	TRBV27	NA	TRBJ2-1	TGTGCCAGCAGTCACGACAGAGTTAATGAGCAGTTCTTC	CASSHDRVNEQFF
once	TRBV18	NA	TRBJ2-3	TGTGCCAGCTCAGGGTCCGACTCTACGCAGTATTTT	CASSGSDSTQYF
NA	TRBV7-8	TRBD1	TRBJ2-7	TGTGCCAGCAGCATCAACCGGGACAGCTACGAGCAGTACTTC	CASSINRDSYEQYF
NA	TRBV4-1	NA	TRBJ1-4	TGCGCCAGCAGCCCCAAGACAATAGGGCCTGAAAAACTGTTTTTT	CASSPKTIGPEKLFF
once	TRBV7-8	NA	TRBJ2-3	TGTGCCAGCAGCGCCCAGAAAGATACGCAGTATTTT	CASSAQKDTQYF
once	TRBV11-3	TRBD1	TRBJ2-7	TGTGCCAGCAGCCCCAGCCAGGGACAGGGCTCCTACGAGCAGTACTTC	CASSPSQGQGSYEQYF
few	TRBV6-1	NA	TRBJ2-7	TGTGCCAGCAGTCCTTCGTCCTACGAGCAGTACTTC	CASSPSSYEQYF
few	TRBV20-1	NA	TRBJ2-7	TGCAGTGCTAGTCCTGGGTCCCGCTACGAGCAGTACTTC	CSASPGSRYEQYF
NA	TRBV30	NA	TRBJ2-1	TGTGCCACATCCCGGGGCCACAATGAGCAGTTCTTC	CATSRGHNEQFF
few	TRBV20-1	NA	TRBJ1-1	TGCAGTGCTAGTACAGGGCGAGCCCCGAACACTGAAGCTTTCTTT	CSASTGRAPNTEAFF
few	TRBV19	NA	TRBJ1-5	TGTGCCAGTGACACAGGGAGCAATCAGCCCCAGCATTTT	CASDTGSNQPQHF
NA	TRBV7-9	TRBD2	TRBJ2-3	TGTGCCAGCTCTCGGGAGGACGCAGATACGCAGTATTTT	CASSREDADTQYF
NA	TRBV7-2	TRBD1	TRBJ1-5	TGTGCCAGCAGCTTAGCAGGAGGGGGCGGTCAGCCCCAGCATTTT	CASSLAGGGGQPQHF
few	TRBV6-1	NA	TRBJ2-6	TGTGCCAGCAGTGCCAGACACCTCTCTGGGGCCAACGTCCTGACTTTC	CASSARHLSGANVLTF
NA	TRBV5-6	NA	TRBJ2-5	TGTGCCAGCAGCTTGAATGGAGGGGGCGAGACCCAGTACTTC	CASSLNGGGETQYF